The clone carrying this T cell receptor beta chain showed up just a few times. This sample was included in a study of blood T cell repertoires in COVID-19. Background on the study: Nucleic acid was either cDNA or gDNA, and it came from T cells, B-cell-depleted T cells, or PBMCs.

Ages ranged from about 18 to 89 years, with residence in 20 to 30 US areas. Assay used: immunoSEQ multiplex PCR; TCRdb lists only in-frame clones, some missing. The repertoire holds 200,000 to 250,000 clones, with about 90% as singletons. Trimming cost V 10 bases and J 6 bases, with 15 bases left between them. This CDR3 has 12 amino acids. CDR1 and CDR2 (germline): SNHLY, FYNNEI. The chain is built from TRBV2 and TRBJ1-2, with D hard to call. The sequence was obtained from a woman in her fifties or sixties with acute COVID-19. Material for sequencing was PBMCs or T cells enriched from blood (not recorded which). CDR3 residues: CATQRFYNGYTF. The DNA of the CDR3 is TGTGCCACCCAGCGGTTTTATAATGGCTACACCTTC. The variable domain in full, with the rest retrieved from reference TRBV2 and TRBJ1-2, is EPEVTQTPSHQVTQMGQEVILRCVPISNHLYFYWYRQILGQKVEFLVSFYNNEISEKSEIFDDQFSVERPDGSNFTLKIRSTKLEDSAMYFCATQRFYNGYTFGSGTRLTVV.